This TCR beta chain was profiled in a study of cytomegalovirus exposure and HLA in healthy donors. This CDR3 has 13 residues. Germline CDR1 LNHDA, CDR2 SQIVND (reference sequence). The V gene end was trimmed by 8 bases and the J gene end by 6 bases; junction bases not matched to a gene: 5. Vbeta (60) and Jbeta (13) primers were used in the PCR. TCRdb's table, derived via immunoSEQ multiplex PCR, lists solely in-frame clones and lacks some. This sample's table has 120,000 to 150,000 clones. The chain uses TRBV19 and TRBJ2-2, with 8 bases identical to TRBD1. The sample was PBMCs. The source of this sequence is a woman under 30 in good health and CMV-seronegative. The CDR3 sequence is CASSGQGPGELFF. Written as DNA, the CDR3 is TGTGCCAGTTCCGGACAGGGCCCCGGGGAGCTGTTTTTT.